The present entry profiles one T cell receptor beta chain with its context. This clone's antigen is unknown. Nothing much larger sits one base from this clone, and base qualities are not available. The library was built by means of the immunoSEQ multiplex PCR assay. The multiplex PCR relied on a mix of 60 forward primers for TCR Vbeta segments and 13 reverse primers for TCR Jbeta segments. Amplification of the CDR3 region of rearranged TCR beta genes was performed with a multiplex PCR assay on genomic DNA. The Illumina HiSeq System was used to sequence the amplified TCR beta libraries as 87-base-pair reads. Regarding the original processing steps: Across the roughly 600 repertoires, a later analysis counted 80 million or so unique TCR beta chains, about 10 million of which were shared by at least two donors. Raw reads were error-corrected and collapsed into unique sequences with a nearest-neighbor algorithm that merged closely related sequences to remove PCR and sequencing errors. V, D and J gene segments were assigned by aligning CDR3 sequences to IMGT reference sequences. For a sequence to be retained, at least a six-nucleotide match to both a V gene segment and a J gene segment was required. Rearrangements were classified as productive when the CDR3 lacked stop codons and remained in frame with V and J, and all other rearrangements were classified as non-productive. Following IMGT convention, CDR3 was defined as the stretch from the second conserved V-encoded cysteine to the conserved J-encoded phenylalanine. In an earlier analysis of some 550 of the donors, sequences lacking an unambiguous match to a single V gene segment were excluded. In an earlier analysis of several hundred of the donors, a V segment was called functional when productive rearrangements were above 56.7%, and segregating when the standard deviation between donors exceeded 5%. A statistical classification framework was built for diagnosing cytomegalovirus status from the catalog of TCR beta chain sequences. In a later analysis, V and J genes were assigned by comparing TCR nucleotide sequences against IMGT/GENE-DB human TR gene sequences. The TCRdist pipeline was used in a later analysis to assign CDR3 sequences and most-parsimonious VDJ recombination scenarios. In a later analysis, each TCR beta chain was defined by its CDR3 amino acid sequence together with its V-gene family, and reads without a unique V-gene family were excluded. In a later analysis, nearly 600 highly shared, low-generation-probability nucleotide sequences were removed to address suspected cross-contamination and a sequencing artifact. A later analysis calculated a clonal expansion index for each public chain from normalized within-repertoire ranks of inferred template counts. In a later analysis, generation probabilities were computed with a VDJ recombination model fitted to out-of-frame rearrangements, and the resulting probabilities were checked against IGoR. A later analysis scored TCR-TCR, TCR-HLA and TCR-CMV co-occurrence with hypergeometric tests, applying a repertoire-size bias correction to TCR pairs. A later analysis estimated false discovery rates by permuting HLA or CMV assignments 20 times. In a later analysis, co-occurring TCRs were grouped using DBSCAN, with TCRdist sequence similarity added in when clustering inside HLA-allele-positive subsets. Repertoires with fewer than 30,000 or more than 120,000 public chains were left out of co-occurrence clustering, as were a handful of repertoires with anomalous nucleotide sharing. TCRdb provides this immuneACCESS table in a form limited to in-frame rearrangements. Some clones are lacking; in checked studies, under half of them reflect an unresolved V gene, and why the rest are absent is not known. The V and J calls and the clone size are those of that table, but D and trimming were determined from the DNA. The sample data list roughly 99,000 clones, and 70% to 85% of these were observed just once. The ten largest clonotypes hold approximately 4.2% of the sample.

The cohort consisted of 600 to 750 healthy bone marrow donors. At the time of sampling, every cohort member was nominally healthy, though immune exposures that went unrecorded were likely present. The donor was CMV seronegative and belonged to the group of 352 seronegative cohort members. Every donor gave a peripheral blood sample, and the peripheral blood mononuclear cells from that sample were used for TCR beta sequencing. The Qiagen DNeasy Blood Extraction Kit was used to extract genomic DNA from the blood cell samples. The data were taken from a study of cytomegalovirus exposure and HLA in healthy donors (dated by TCRdb to about 2017). Context from the whole study: In an earlier analysis of 550 to 750 of the donors, 276 Gb of sequence data and 95 million to 130 million unique TCR beta sequences from approximately 180 million T cells were reported. An early release that covered 500 to 800 HLA-typed donors contained approximately 300 gigabases of sequencing data and around 85 million unique TCR sequences. The genetic ancestry cluster associated with self-reported Caucasian donors included 81% of the roughly 360 genotyped donors. The aim of the study was to test whether cataloging public T cell receptors could identify signatures of past pathogen exposure. The study used immunosequencing to profile the T cell repertoires of approximately 650 subjects and linked those repertoires to cytomegalovirus serostatus. Besides the first cohort of roughly 660 subjects, a separate validation cohort made up of 95 to 150 different subjects was used. To predict cytomegalovirus infection status, the study combined high-throughput TCR immunosequencing, statistical association of individual TCRs with disease status, and machine learning. In a later analysis, previously published TCR beta repertoires from about 640 donors were re-analyzed and high-resolution HLA genotyping was added so that TCR occurrence patterns could be studied. In the later analysis, no new phenotypic data were used to find candidate immune exposures; instead, reliance was placed on TCR beta sequences and their occurrence across donors. An earlier analysis of some 500 of the donors applied high-throughput TCR beta sequencing to assess whether each TCR beta V gene segment acted as functional or pseudogenic. Donor age, sex, ethnicity and CMV serostatus were compiled together with the repertoire data. A later genetic analysis used genome-wide SNP genotypes for about three fifths of the 666 donors, treating that subset as a discovery cohort. All discovery cohort repertoires had been generated on a single sequencing platform. Both class I and class II loci were covered by HLA typing, at four-digit resolution. The number of typed donors differed by locus: about 620-630 for A, B, C, DRB1 and DQB1; 522 for DQA1; over 600 for DPA1; and around 470 for DPB1. A few DR-DQ haplotypes were handled as single units for association and clustering because linkage in the cohort was strong. Among 300 to 450 genotyped donors of the cohort, an average of roughly 240,000 unique TCR beta nucleotide sequences were sequenced per donor, approximately 20% of them non-productive. The research as a whole found: Broadly in line with IMGT annotations, most TCR beta V segments showed up in productive rearrangements about 90% or about 30% of the time in an earlier analysis of around 550 of the donors. Only TCR beta chains were sequenced in this cohort, and the absence of alpha or paired-chain data limited detectable features. Compared with equally common non-associated chains, HLA-associated TCR beta chains in a later analysis were more clonally expanded and had lower generation probabilities. Across donors, most TCR sequences were observed very rarely, whereas some public TCRs were present in many individuals. Specific HLA alleles were associated with 15,000 to 20,000 TCR beta sequences at a false discovery rate of 0.05 in a later analysis. Because the 87-base-pair reads could not distinguish some IMGT-functional V segments, including TRBV6-2 and TRBV6-3, those segments were excluded. Because counts were too low, under 20 rarely observed V segments, including chromosome 9 orphons, were left out of the earlier analysis of approximately 500 of the donors. A further reported finding was that TCR beta sequences accurately predicted the HLA-A and HLA-B alleles for most subjects in the first cohort. In a later genetic analysis, fewer N-insertions in productive TCRs were reported among donors in an Asian-associated ancestry cluster than the roughly 700-donor mean. Because HLA typing was unavailable for some donors at each locus, only the typed subset was used in association tests. The only immune exposure information available for the cohort was CMV serostatus. According to a later analysis, parvovirus B19, influenza, CMV and Epstein-Barr virus appeared linked to several top co-occurrence clusters. Sequencing depth was assumed to be roughly uniform across donors in the presence/absence analyses, though that assumption may not hold. A cluster of highly shared sequence variants was judged likely to represent a technical artifact of the sequencing pipeline. In both the original and validation cohorts, the classifier was reported to diagnose cytomegalovirus status with high specificity and sensitivity. A later genetic analysis associated a missense DCLRE1C variant with V-gene and J-gene trimming of TCR beta chains, and an independent cohort replicated the association. A total of 150 or so TCR beta chains were listed by the study as associated with cytomegalovirus. When HLA alleles, especially DR and DQ, strongly co-occurred, attributing TCR associations to individual alleles was difficult. According to a later analysis, TCR association rates differed among HLA loci, with DRB1 alleles showing the most associated TCRs and HLA-C alleles showing the fewest. In vitro tests confirmed that a few of the cytomegalovirus-associated TCR beta chains recognize cytomegalovirus antigens. The authors suggested that the approach could potentially be extended to other disease states and immunological phenotypes. Most CMV-associated TCR beta chains appeared to be HLA-restricted in a later analysis, and the HLA associations seemed to be driven largely by CMV exposure. Correlated functional status among segregating V segments might reflect linkage disequilibrium, but an unknown experimental factor could not be ruled out.

According to the germline V gene (reference sequence), CDR1 reads MNHEY and CDR2 reads SMNVEV. From its cysteine to its phenylalanine, the CDR3 spans 16 amino acids. Of the read, only the CDR3 DNA is kept; its 48 bases are in frame from base 1. Sequencing used PBMCs. This TCR derives from a male donor in good health and CMV-seronegative. The V and J segments used are TRBV27 and TRBJ2-5; TRBD2 lines up with 10 middle nucleotides. The DNA end lines up better with TRBJ2-7; the J call may be wrong. The CDR3 reads CASIPTEREGPYEQYF. The DNA sequence follows: TGTGCCAGCATTCCCACCGAGCGGGAGGGCCCCTACGAGCAGTACTTC.